Reported below is one T cell receptor (beta chain). This clonotype was seen a handful of times. Its specific antigen is unknown. Base qualities were left out, and no much larger clone turns up one base away. The run used an Illumina HiSeq 2500. TCR beta libraries were prepared by quantitative 5'-RACE with molecular barcodes. As for the original processing: A new computational method, built on a probabilistic model of VDJ rearrangement, was used to identify disease-linked TCR variants. TCRdb passed the public sequencing reads through fastp at Q25 and MiXCR, retaining productive beta sequences. Here each entry gathers all rows of one CDR3 protein and keeps the most common genes and DNA. Here the V and J calls rest on TCRdb's processing, not on the authors' analysis. The sample table holds 800,000 to 900,000 distinct CDR3 sequences, of which 12% were seen once. Just over 0.5% of the sample rests with the top ten.

This record belongs to a study of CD8 T cells in ankylosing spondylitis (dated by TCRdb to 2015 to 2018). For the wider study: The study set out to find disease-linked TCR variants by profiling T cell receptor beta repertoires in ankylosing spondylitis patients and healthy donors. The whole study cohort included roughly 110 healthy donors and 20 to 30 ankylosing spondylitis patients. Peripheral blood was sampled, and synovial fluid was also collected from ankylosing spondylitis patients.

Overall results and qualifications from the work: A TCR beta motif made up of seven or eight highly homologous amino acid variants appeared to be characteristic of blood from ankylosing spondylitis patients. The disease-linked clones showed a CD8+ phenotype and occurred at relatively low frequencies in peripheral blood. According to the report, matched synovial fluid samples from ankylosing spondylitis patients were significantly enriched for the disease-linked clones. Some TCR beta motif variants had previously been reported in synovial fluid and blood of reactive arthritis patients, which suggested common disease-initiation mechanisms.

Taken from the germline V gene, the CDR1 and CDR2 loops are SGHTA and FQGNSA. The CDR3 starts with the cysteine, ends with the phenylalanine, and has 14 residues. CDR3 DNA only is kept here, 42 bases in frame from base 1. V loses 5 bases, J loses 2 bases, and the germline ends lie 11 bases apart. The receptor's source is a male donor with ankylosing spondylitis. The sequenced material came from blood, either unsorted or a sorted T cell fraction (not recorded which). The rearranged chain carries TRBV7-2 and TRBJ2-3; the D element might be TRBD1 or TRBD2, as each aligns at 5 bases. In nucleotides, the sequence is TGTGCCAGCAGCACCAGGGACCCCACAGATACGCAGTATTTT. It codes for CASSTRDPTDTQYF.